These 20 T cell receptor beta chains share one sample of origin, sequenced in a study of T cells after yellow fever vaccination. TCRdb reprocessed the 5' RACE reads with MiXCR, giving one entry per CDR3 protein. The table includes more than 200,000 distinct CDR3 sequences, more than 3.5% detected once. The specimen comprised PBMCs, sampled 15 days after the yellow fever booster vaccination. These receptors came from a man between 18 and 29 years old who received the YFV17D yellow fever vaccine.

This clonotype has ten or more counts. The chain has TRBV28 and TRBJ2-2; tentatively, D is TRBD2 (6 bases). Trimming took off 5 bases at V and 4 bases at J, with 17 bases between the two ends. The CDR3 has 16 residues. Germline CDR1 reads MDHEN; CDR2 reads SYDVKM. CDR3 loop: CASSPPGGRGTGELFF. CDR3 DNA sequence: TGTGCCAGCAGTCCGCCCGGGGGACGGGGCACCGGGGAGCTGTTTTTT. Using reference TRBV28 and TRBJ2-2 for the parts outside the CDR3, the full variable domain is DVKVTQSSRYLVKRTGEKVFLECVQDMDHENMFWYRQDPGLGLRLIYFSYDVKMKEKGDIPEGYSVSREKKERFSLILESASTNQTSMYLCASSPPGGRGTGELFFGEGSRLTVL.

This clonotype was recorded at least ten times. This chain connects TRBV11-1 to TRBJ2-1, with TRBD2 as a possible D gene (5 bases). This CDR3 has 16 residues. Deletions cut 1 base from V and 4 bases from J, with 14 bases between. From germline, CDR1 is SGHAT and CDR2 FQDESV (reference sequence). The CDR3 DNA follows: TGTGCCAGCAGCTTAGTCGAGGGTTCTCGGTACAATGAGCAGTTCTTC. Its protein is CASSLVEGSRYNEQFF.

This clonotype appeared many times. The chain employs TRBV7-2 and TRBJ2-1; D unclear. The length of the CDR3 is 14 residues. Germline CDR1 reads SGHTA; CDR2 reads FQGNSA. Trimming stripped 3 bases from V and 5 bases from J, with 11 bases between. CDR3 loop: CASSFSSRNNEQFF. The CDR3 DNA follows: TGTGCCAGCAGCTTCTCATCCAGAAACAATGAGCAGTTCTTC.

This clonotype was detected many times. The rearrangement links TRBV24-1 to TRBJ1-4; the D gene is possibly TRBD1 (6 bases). CDR1 and CDR2 (germline): KGHDR, SFDVKD. V lost 4 bases to trimming and J lost 5 bases, with 7 bases between them. The CDR3 has 13 amino acids. The CDR3 DNA reads TGTGCCACCAGTGACAGGGGAAATGAAAAACTGTTTTTT. Amino acid sequence: CATSDRGNEKLFF.

This clonotype was counted ten times or more. The chain joins TRBV20-1 to TRBJ2-3; 7 nucleotides agree with TRBD1. The V gene end was trimmed by 6 bases and the J gene end by 5 bases; junction bases not matched to a gene: 2. CDR1 is DFQATT, CDR2 SNEGSKA, per germline (reference sequence). CDR3 length equals 11 residues. CDR3 sequence reads: CSADRVDTQYF. The CDR3 DNA is TGCAGTGCAGACAGGGTAGATACGCAGTATTTT.

This clonotype was picked up many times. V and J are TRBV6-5 and TRBJ1-1; perhaps TRBD1 as D (5 bases). Germline CDR1 and CDR2: MNHEY and SVGAGI. V shed 4 bases and J shed 1 base, with 10 bases lying between them. This CDR3 is built from 14 residues. CDR3 in DNA: TGTGCCAGCAGTTCCCTTGGGGGGAACACTGAAGCTTTCTTT. Its protein is CASSSLGGNTEAFF.

The chain is built from TRBV20-1 and TRBJ2-1; D remains ambiguous. There are 13 residues in the CDR3. Germline values: CDR1 DFQATT, CDR2 SNEGSKA (reference sequence). Between the trimmed V and J ends, which lost 3 bases and 3 bases, there was a span of 9 bases. The CDR3 nucleotides are TGCAGTGCTAGGGTCCTAGTCTACAATGAGCAGTTCTTC. It codes for CSARVLVYNEQFF.

This clonotype was seen ten or more times. The chain has TRBV4-1 and TRBJ2-3; unclear D gene. Trimming pared 1 base from V and 2 bases from J, leaving 10 bases between. Looked up from germline, CDR1 is MGHRA and CDR2 is YSYEKL. CDR3 length equals 15 residues. In nucleotides, the CDR3 is TGCGCCAGCAGCCAAGCGCCAACGCCCACAGATACGCAGTATTTT. Its protein product is CASSQAPTPTDTQYF.

This clonotype was seen at least ten times. V usage is TRBV20-1 and J usage is TRBJ2-5, with TRBD2 matching over 9 bases. Germline V gene data show CDR1 as DFQATT and CDR2 as SNEGSKA (reference sequence). J gave up 0 bases and V 2 bases, and 4 bases lay outside the gene matches. The length of the CDR3 is 15 residues. In nucleotides, the CDR3 is TGCAGTGCTAGAAAAGCGGGGGGTCACCAAGAGACCCAGTACTTC. The encoded protein is CSARKAGGHQETQYF.

At least ten counts were recorded for this clonotype. This chain joins TRBV7-3 and TRBJ2-5; the D gene is possibly TRBD1 (5 bases). The CDR3 loop spans 14 amino acids. Trimming left V 1 base short and J 7 bases short, with 13 bases between. Germline assignment: CDR1 SGHTA and CDR2 FQGTGA. The chain's CDR3 is CASSLNLGQGTQYF. CDR3 bases: TGTGCCAGCAGCTTAAATCTCGGGCAGGGGACCCAGTACTTC.

This clonotype was seen at least ten times. The V and J genes are TRBV20-1 and TRBJ1-2; 7 bases match TRBD1. Germline loops: CDR1 DFQATT, CDR2 SNEGSKA (reference sequence). The CDR3 consists of 16 residues. The trim removed 0 bases at V and 5 bases at J, leaving 12 bases unmatched. The CDR3 spells CSAREFSGGRPYGYTF. As DNA, the CDR3 is TGCAGTGCTAGAGAATTTTCAGGGGGTCGACCTTATGGCTACACCTTC.

This chain joins TRBV5-5 and TRBJ1-2, with D unclear. The V end was cut by 0 bases, the J end by 4 bases, with 13 bases between. CDR1 is SGHKS and CDR2 is YYEKEE in the germline V gene (reference sequence). This CDR3 is built from 15 residues. The CDR3 loop is CASSLGGPSIYGYTF. CDR3 coding DNA: TGTGCCAGCAGCTTGGGCGGACCCTCAATCTATGGCTACACCTTC.

This clonotype was observed a handful of times. This chain joins TRBV6-6 and TRBJ1-5, with D hard to call. V lost 6 bases and J lost 6, with 15 bases in between. Per the germline V gene, CDR1 is MNHNY and CDR2 is SVGAGI (reference sequence). The CDR3 has 14 amino acids. For the CDR3, the DNA is TGTGCCAGCAGCTTATTAGGCCCTAGTCAGCCCCAGCATTTT. It translates to CASSLLGPSQPQHF.

This clonotype was counted at least ten times. The chain has TRBV7-2 and TRBJ1-1, with 9 bases identical to TRBD1. The V gene's germline CDR1 is SGHTA and CDR2 FQGNSA. The trim removed 4 bases at V and 5 bases at J, leaving 8 bases unmatched. This CDR3 has 15 amino acids. CDR3 amino acids: CASSSRQGGDTEAFF. CDR3 coding DNA: TGTGCCAGCAGCTCAAGACAGGGGGGCGATACTGAAGCTTTCTTT. The full variable domain, in which reference TRBV7-2 and TRBJ1-1 provide the parts outside the CDR3, is GAGVSQSPSNKVTEKGKDVELRCDPISGHTALYWYRQSLGQGLEFLIYFQGNSAPDKSGLPSDRFSAERTGGSVSTLTIQRTQQEDSAVYLCASSSRQGGDTEAFFGQGTRLTVV.

Ten or more counts support this clonotype. The chain joins TRBV20-1 to TRBJ2-3; 9 bases are shared with TRBD2. This CDR3 comprises 15 residues. V gave up 5 bases and J gave up 4 bases; unmatched junction bases: 10. Germline-derived CDR1 and CDR2 are DFQATT and SNEGSKA (reference sequence). The CDR3, as DNA: TGCAGTGCTCCCTGGGCGGGGGGGCCGGCAGATACGCAGTATTTT. Its protein product is CSAPWAGGPADTQYF.

This clonotype has a count of ten or more. The V call is TRBV20-1, the J call TRBJ2-7; D gene uncertain. This CDR3 spans 13 amino acids. CDR1 and CDR2 (germline): DFQATT, SNEGSKA (reference sequence). V lost 4 bases and J lost 4, with 14 bases in between. This CDR3 reads CSATPGPRYEQYF. CDR3 DNA: TGCAGTGCTACTCCCGGGCCTCGTTACGAGCAGTACTTC.

This clonotype was detected many times. The V gene is TRBV7-6, the J gene TRBJ1-1, with TRBD1 as a possible D gene (6 bases). Trimming removed 4 bases from V and 5 bases from J, with 17 bases in between. Germline CDR1 is SGHVS and CDR2 is FNYEAQ. This CDR3 is 15 amino acids long. The CDR3 DNA follows: TGTGCCAGCAGCTCGCCAGGGGTTTCGGGTACTGAAGCTTTCTTT. It codes for CASSSPGVSGTEAFF.

This clonotype was seen many times. The chain uses TRBV18 and TRBJ2-3; D might be TRBD1 or TRBD2, each matching 5 bases. Trimming shortened V by 3 bases and J by 1 base, and 14 bases separated the two germline ends. Germline loops: CDR1 KGHSH, CDR2 LQKENI. The CDR3 length is 16 residues. In DNA, the CDR3 is TGTGCCAGCTCACCCCCCGGGACCTCCCGCACAGATACGCAGTATTTT. It is translated as CASSPPGTSRTDTQYF.

In this sample, this clonotype turned up many times. The V and J genes are TRBV20-1 and TRBJ1-5; D is perhaps TRBD1 (5 bases). The CDR3 runs 12 residues. The germline V gene has CDR1 DFQATT and CDR2 SNEGSKA (reference sequence). Trimming cost V 3 bases and J 7 bases, with 10 bases left between them. CDR3 loop: CSASRVGQPQHF. As DNA, the CDR3 is TGCAGTGCTAGCAGGGTGGGGCAGCCCCAGCATTTT.

This clonotype was counted ten times or more. This chain joins TRBV2 and TRBJ2-5, with a possible D match to TRBD2 (6 bases). This CDR3 is built from 12 residues. Germline CDR1 reads SNHLY; CDR2 reads FYNNEI. Trimming cost V 9 bases and J 1 base, with 9 bases left between them. The CDR3 protein is CASRGLQETQYF. CDR3 coding DNA: TGTGCCAGTAGGGGACTCCAAGAGACCCAGTACTTC. The full variable domain, rest sourced from reference TRBV2 and TRBJ2-5, is EPEVTQTPSHQVTQMGQEVILRCVPISNHLYFYWYRQILGQKVEFLVSFYNNEISEKSEIFDDQFSVERPDGSNFTLKIRSTKLEDSAMYFCASRGLQETQYFGPGTRLLVL.